The 9 T cell receptor beta chains given below trace back to one sample, sequenced in a study of CD8+ T cells in alopecia areata. Noted treatment: oral pan-JAK inhibitor, 5-10 mg twice daily. Extracted from the samples, RNA was reverse transcribed into cDNA to serve as the sequencing template. The assay was immunoSEQ multiplex PCR, and TCRdb's table has in-frame clones only and misses some. The profile shows about 70,000 clones, over 25% of them singletons. The sequences come from CD8+ T cells sorted from blood, collected at week 4, from a patient treated with tofacitinib. The origin of the receptors is a human donor with alopecia areata.

V usage is TRBV4-2 and J usage is TRBJ2-6; D unclear. V lost 0 bases to trimming and J lost 0 bases, with 6 bases between them. The CDR3 spans 16 residues. Germline V gene sequence: CDR1 LGHNA, CDR2 YNFKEQ. CDR3 in amino acids: CASSQDSNSGANVLTF. The CDR3 DNA sequence: TGTGCCAGCAGCCAAGACTCAAACTCTGGGGCCAACGTCCTGACTTTC.

This clone was seen a few times. The J gene is TRBJ2-3, the V gene TRBV5-1, with TRBD1 matching over 9 bases. The CDR3 loop spans 16 amino acids. V was clipped by 4 bases and J by 2 bases; unmatched bases: 8. CDR1 and CDR2 (germline): SGHRS, YFSETQ. CDR3 in amino acids: CASSPRGQGPTDTQYF. The CDR3 region has the DNA TGCGCCAGCAGCCCGAGAGGACAGGGGCCCACAGATACGCAGTATTTT. The whole variable domain, remainder taken from reference TRBV5-1 and TRBJ2-3, is KAGVTQTPRYLIKTRGQQVTLSCSPISGHRSVSWYQQTPGQGLQFLFEYFSETQRNKGNFPGRFSGRQFSNSRSEMNVSTLELGDSALYLCASSPRGQGPTDTQYFGPGTRLTVL.

V gene TRBV7-9 combines with J gene TRBJ2-1; TRBD2 matches at 8 bases. The J segment lost 3 bases and the V segment lost 5 bases, leaving 6 bases of the junction unmatched. Germline values: CDR1 SEHNR, CDR2 FQNEAQ (reference sequence). The CDR3 covers 15 residues. The CDR3 here is CASSQSGSRYNEQFF. CDR3 nucleotide sequence: TGTGCCAGCAGCCAAAGCGGGAGCCGCTACAATGAGCAGTTCTTC.

There are a few counts of this clone. The V gene is TRBV9, the J gene TRBJ1-1, with TRBD1 as a possible D gene (6 bases). This CDR3 has 15 amino acids. Trimming removed 2 bases from V and 4 bases from J, with 15 bases in between. Per the germline V gene, CDR1 is SGDLS and CDR2 is YYNGEE. CDR3 coding DNA: TGTGCCAGCAGCGTCAGCCCCAGAGGGGGCACTGAAGCTTTCTTT. Its translation is CASSVSPRGGTEAFF.

This clone was seen only a few times. The V and J genes are TRBV29-1 and TRBJ1-5; no firm D call. This CDR3 contains 15 residues. V was clipped by 6 bases and J by 5 bases, with 20 bases between them. Germline CDR1 and CDR2: SQVTM and ANQGSEA. DNA for the CDR3: TGCAGCGTCCGATTCGAGGGCCTCGGATATCAGCCCCAGCATTTT. As protein: CSVRFEGLGYQPQHF.

This clone was detected a few times. The CDR3 loop is CASRRDNTYEQYF. The CDR3 DNA follows: TGTGCCAGCCGACGGGACAACACCTACGAGCAGTACTTC. V usage is TRBV6-5 and J usage is TRBJ2-7; TRBD1 is a possible D gene (6 bases). The CDR3 contains 13 residues. CDR1 and CDR2 (germline): MNHEY, SVGAGI. Trimming removed 8 bases from V and 2 bases from J, with 13 bases in between.

The rearrangement joins TRBV30 to TRBJ2-7; 10 bases map to TRBD1. The length of the CDR3 is 14 residues. The junction had 8 bases not matched to a gene; V was cut back by 7 bases and J by 2 bases. Germline V CDR1 and CDR2: GTSNPN, SVGIG (reference sequence). CDR3 nucleotide sequence: TGTGCCTATAATGACAGGGGGCTAACCTACGAGCAGTACTTC. Amino acid sequence: CAYNDRGLTYEQYF.

This chain links TRBV29-1 with TRBJ2-3; no definite D call. Trimming took 7 bases from V and 4 from J, leaving 12 bases between them. The CDR3 spans 12 residues. The germline CDR1 and CDR2 sequences are SQVTM and ANQGSEA. This chain's CDR3 is CSGRKHPDTQYF. CDR3 sequence (DNA): TGCAGCGGAAGGAAGCACCCAGATACGCAGTATTTT.

The DNA for the CDR3 is TGTGCCAGCACCCCAGTGGCAGTCCTTGATCATGGCTACACCTTC. Its protein is CASTPVAVLDHGYTF. V gene TRBV7-9 combines with J gene TRBJ1-2; D unresolved. The V and J ends lost 7 bases and 6 bases respectively, with 21 bases between them. The germline V gene encodes CDR1 SEHNR and CDR2 FQNEAQ (reference sequence). The CDR3 consists of 15 residues. Variable domain in full (rest from reference TRBV7-9 and TRBJ1-2): DTGVSQNPRHKITKRGQNVTFRCDPISEHNRLYWYRQTLGQGPEFLTYFQNEAQLEKSRLLSDRFSAERPKGSFSTLEIQRTEQGDSAMYLCASTPVAVLDHGYTFGSGTRLTVV.